The rows below give T cell receptor beta chains drawn from one sample of a study of cytomegalovirus exposure and HLA in healthy donors. Libraries were prepared by immunoSEQ multiplex PCR; TCRdb keeps only in-frame clonotypes and omits some of them. Of roughly 70,000 clones in the sample, around 70% were seen once. What was sequenced was PBMCs. Receptors were obtained from a human donor in good health. The CDR3 runs from the conserved cysteine through the conserved F or W. The order of the fields is J gene, V gene, D gene, clone size, CDR3 protein, CDR3 DNA. D genes are given only for firm matches. Size tells how often a clone was seen (once, few, many) or the class of an expanded clone, and some rows leave it out.

J gene: TRBJ1-1
V gene: TRBV5-1
D gene: .
clone size: .
CDR3 protein: CASSFYTGESNTEAFF
CDR3 DNA: TGCGCCAGCAGCTTCTATACCGGGGAGTCGAACACTGAAGCTTTCTTT

J gene: TRBJ1-5
V gene: TRBV19
D gene: .
clone size: .
CDR3 protein: CASRPGEVPEPQHF
CDR3 DNA: TGTGCCAGTAGACCCGGGGAGGTCCCTGAGCCCCAGCATTTT

J gene: TRBJ1-1
V gene: TRBV19
D gene: .
clone size: .
CDR3 protein: CASSIGRGHTEAFF
CDR3 DNA: TGTGCCAGTAGTATCGGAAGGGGTCACACTGAAGCTTTCTTT

J gene: TRBJ2-5
V gene: TRBV4-2
D gene: TRBD2
clone size: .
CDR3 protein: CASSQGTSVETQYF
CDR3 DNA: TGTGCCAGCAGCCAAGGGACTAGCGTTGAGACCCAGTACTTC

J gene: TRBJ2-2
V gene: TRBV5-1
D gene: TRBD1
clone size: .
CDR3 protein: CASREGTGGRTGELFF
CDR3 DNA: TGCGCCAGCAGGGAGGGGACAGGGGGCCGCACCGGGGAGCTGTTTTTT

J gene: TRBJ1-3
V gene: TRBV30
D gene: .
clone size: .
CDR3 protein: CAWSGDSGNTIYF
CDR3 DNA: TGTGCCTGGAGTGGCGACTCAGGAAACACCATATATTTT

J gene: TRBJ2-7
V gene: TRBV11-3
D gene: TRBD2
clone size: .
CDR3 protein: CASSSPGTTSSYEQYF
CDR3 DNA: TGTGCCAGCAGCTCCCCCGGGACTACGTCCTCCTACGAGCAGTACTTC

J gene: TRBJ1-2
V gene: TRBV2
D gene: TRBD1
clone size: .
CDR3 protein: CASISGTANYGYTF
CDR3 DNA: TGTGCCAGCATTTCCGGGACAGCTAACTATGGCTACACCTTC

J gene: TRBJ2-5
V gene: TRBV18
D gene: TRBD1
clone size: .
CDR3 protein: CASSPEGQGGETQYF
CDR3 DNA: TGTGCCAGCTCACCAGAAGGACAGGGGGGAGAGACCCAGTACTTC

J gene: TRBJ1-2
V gene: TRBV6-5
D gene: TRBD1
clone size: few
CDR3 protein: CASSEQGGGYTF
CDR3 DNA: TGTGCCAGCAGTGAACAGGGGGGTGGCTACACCTTC

J gene: TRBJ1-1
V gene: TRBV28
D gene: TRBD1
clone size: .
CDR3 protein: CASKLTGRRTEAFF
CDR3 DNA: TGTGCCAGCAAACTGACAGGGAGGAGGACTGAAGCTTTCTTT

J gene: TRBJ1-1
V gene: TRBV7-9
D gene: TRBD1
clone size: .
CDR3 protein: CASSSDRGRTEAFF
CDR3 DNA: TGTGCCAGCAGTTCGGACAGGGGGCGAACTGAAGCTTTCTTT

J gene: TRBJ1-1
V gene: TRBV9
D gene: TRBD1
clone size: .
CDR3 protein: CASSVTGGTEAFF
CDR3 DNA: TGTGCCAGCAGCGTCACAGGGGGCACTGAAGCTTTCTTT

J gene: TRBJ1-5
V gene: TRBV28
D gene: .
clone size: .
CDR3 protein: CASSIRQSNQPQHF
CDR3 DNA: TGTGCCAGCAGTATCCGACAGAGCAATCAGCCCCAGCATTTT

J gene: TRBJ2-1
V gene: TRBV5-1
D gene: TRBD2
clone size: .
CDR3 protein: CASSLALAGVREQFF
CDR3 DNA: TGCGCCAGCAGCTTGGCTCTAGCGGGAGTTAGGGAGCAGTTCTTC

J gene: TRBJ2-7
V gene: TRBV10-3
D gene: TRBD2
clone size: .
CDR3 protein: CAIMGGDDSYEQYF
CDR3 DNA: TGTGCCATCATGGGAGGGGATGATTCCTACGAGCAGTACTTC

J gene: TRBJ2-7
V gene: TRBV4-2
D gene: TRBD1
clone size: once
CDR3 protein: CASSQSQGGAYEQYF
CDR3 DNA: TGTGCCAGCAGCCAATCTCAAGGGGGCGCGTACGAGCAGTACTTC

J gene: TRBJ2-7
V gene: TRBV4-1
D gene: TRBD1
clone size: .
CDR3 protein: CASSQVEDRGLAYEQYF
CDR3 DNA: TGCGCCAGCAGCCAAGTTGAGGACAGGGGGCTCGCCTACGAGCAGTACTTC

J gene: TRBJ2-1
V gene: TRBV10-3
D gene: TRBD1
clone size: .
CDR3 protein: CATLDRDYNEQFF
CDR3 DNA: TGTGCCACCCTAGACAGGGATTACAATGAGCAGTTCTTC

J gene: TRBJ1-1
V gene: TRBV5-4
D gene: .
clone size: few
CDR3 protein: CASSSRGNTEAFF
CDR3 DNA: TGTGCCAGCAGCTCGCGGGGGAACACTGAAGCTTTCTTT

J gene: TRBJ1-5
V gene: TRBV19
D gene: .
clone size: medium-sized
CDR3 protein: CASSLTGENQPQHF
CDR3 DNA: TGTGCCAGTAGTCTCACCGGGGAGAATCAGCCCCAGCATTTT

J gene: TRBJ1-1
V gene: TRBV5-4
D gene: TRBD1
clone size: .
CDR3 protein: CASRTTGANTEAFF
CDR3 DNA: TGTGCCAGCAGGACGACAGGGGCGAACACTGAAGCTTTCTTT

J gene: TRBJ2-2
V gene: TRBV27
D gene: TRBD2
clone size: once
CDR3 protein: CASSSRLAGGRTGELFF
CDR3 DNA: TGTGCCAGCAGTTCCCGACTAGCGGGAGGTAGGACCGGGGAGCTGTTTTTT

J gene: TRBJ1-5
V gene: TRBV28
D gene: TRBD1
clone size: .
CDR3 protein: CATRQGNNQPQHF
CDR3 DNA: TGTGCCACCCGACAGGGTAACAATCAGCCCCAGCATTTT

J gene: TRBJ1-2
V gene: TRBV5-4
D gene: TRBD1
clone size: .
CDR3 protein: CASSARQGGGYGYTF
CDR3 DNA: TGTGCCAGCAGCGCCCGACAGGGAGGAGGCTATGGCTACACCTTC

J gene: TRBJ1-1
V gene: TRBV11-3
D gene: .
clone size: .
CDR3 protein: CASSPPGAEAFF
CDR3 DNA: TGTGCCAGCAGCCCCCCGGGGGCTGAAGCTTTCTTT

J gene: TRBJ2-2
V gene: TRBV6-5
D gene: TRBD2
clone size: .
CDR3 protein: CASSFRTSGNTGELFF
CDR3 DNA: TGTGCCAGCAGTTTTCGGACTAGCGGGAACACCGGGGAGCTGTTTTTT

J gene: TRBJ2-7
V gene: TRBV27
D gene: TRBD2
clone size: few
CDR3 protein: CATVGAGGSYEQYF
CDR3 DNA: TGTGCCACCGTAGGGGCGGGAGGCTCCTACGAGCAGTACTTC

J gene: TRBJ2-7
V gene: TRBV2
D gene: TRBD1
clone size: .
CDR3 protein: CASTGTANYEQYF
CDR3 DNA: TGTGCCAGCACCGGGACAGCTAACTACGAGCAGTACTTC

J gene: TRBJ2-3
V gene: TRBV4-2
D gene: .
clone size: many
CDR3 protein: CASSQEGDGSGDTQYF
CDR3 DNA: TGTGCCAGCAGCCAAGAAGGGGACGGGAGCGGAGATACGCAGTATTTT

J gene: TRBJ1-1
V gene: TRBV7-9
D gene: TRBD1
clone size: .
CDR3 protein: CASSADRGYSTEAFF
CDR3 DNA: TGTGCCAGCAGCGCGGACAGGGGGTACAGCACTGAAGCTTTCTTT

J gene: TRBJ2-2
V gene: TRBV2
D gene: TRBD1
clone size: .
CDR3 protein: CASSGTANTGELFF
CDR3 DNA: TGTGCCAGCTCCGGGACAGCGAACACCGGGGAGCTGTTTTTT

J gene: TRBJ2-2
V gene: TRBV7-6
D gene: TRBD1
clone size: .
CDR3 protein: CASSLDGTGNTGELFF
CDR3 DNA: TGTGCCAGCAGCTTAGACGGGACAGGGAACACCGGGGAGCTGTTTTTT

J gene: TRBJ2-5
V gene: TRBV10-3
D gene: TRBD2
clone size: .
CDR3 protein: CAISDSGLAGVKTQYF
CDR3 DNA: TGTGCCATCAGTGACTCCGGACTAGCGGGAGTAAAGACCCAGTACTTC

J gene: TRBJ2-7
V gene: TRBV27
D gene: .
clone size: .
CDR3 protein: CASSWTENSYEQYF
CDR3 DNA: TGTGCCAGCAGTTGGACAGAAAACTCCTACGAGCAGTACTTC

J gene: TRBJ2-7
V gene: TRBV7-9
D gene: TRBD2
clone size: .
CDR3 protein: CASSSPSGSYEQYF
CDR3 DNA: TGTGCCAGCAGCTCCCCTAGCGGCTCCTACGAGCAGTACTTC

J gene: TRBJ2-7
V gene: TRBV7-6
D gene: .
clone size: .
CDR3 protein: CASSFSGAYEQYF
CDR3 DNA: TGTGCCAGCAGTTTTAGCGGAGCCTACGAGCAGTACTTC

J gene: TRBJ2-7
V gene: TRBV28
D gene: TRBD1
clone size: .
CDR3 protein: CASSSDRVDEQYF
CDR3 DNA: TGTGCCAGCAGTTCCGACAGGGTCGACGAGCAGTACTTC

J gene: TRBJ1-5
V gene: TRBV21-1
D gene: .
clone size: few
CDR3 protein: CAKIPGQGMMHQPQHF
CDR3 DNA: TGTGCCAAGATACCGGGACAGGGAATGATGCATCAGCCCCAGCATTTT

J gene: TRBJ1-1
V gene: TRBV9
D gene: .
clone size: .
CDR3 protein: CASSPGSGMNTEAFF
CDR3 DNA: TGTGCCAGCAGCCCCGGCAGCGGGATGAACACTGAAGCTTTCTTT